Included here is one T cell receptor (beta chain) sequence, with context. Its antigen is as yet unknown. This sample was included in a study of Ad26.COV2.S vaccination and SARS-CoV-2 variants. General study points: Measures of TCR breadth and depth may have fallen short of total T cell responses. Vaccinees showed greater spike-specific TCR breadth than placebo recipients.

The CDR3 sequence is 17 residues long. Germline V gene data show CDR1 as MNHNS and CDR2 as SASEGT. Trimming took 4 bases from V and 0 from J, leaving 18 bases between them. Sequencing was performed with immunoSEQ multiplex PCR; in TCRdb, only in-frame clones are kept and a portion is missing. The sample has some 390,000 clones; approximately 90% are singletons. Treatment of the sample: around 19 received Ad26.COV2.S at low or high dose, single or two shots; about 5 received placebo; per-sample allocation not given. The samples were gathered on day 63 after the first injection of vaccine or placebo. An Ad26 vector carrying the Wuhan-strain SARS-CoV-2 spike served as the vaccine.

The rearrangement links TRBV6-1 to TRBJ1-1, with D perhaps TRBD1 (6 bases). The sequence came from a person aged 18-65 years who received the Ad26.COV2.S COVID-19 vaccine or a placebo. The sequences come from peripheral blood, collected in a trial of Ad26.COV2.S vaccine versus placebo. The CDR3 region has the DNA TGTGCCAGCAGTGCCCTCGGGGGCGCTGGGATGAACACTGAAGCTTTCTTT. This translates into CASSALGGAGMNTEAFF.